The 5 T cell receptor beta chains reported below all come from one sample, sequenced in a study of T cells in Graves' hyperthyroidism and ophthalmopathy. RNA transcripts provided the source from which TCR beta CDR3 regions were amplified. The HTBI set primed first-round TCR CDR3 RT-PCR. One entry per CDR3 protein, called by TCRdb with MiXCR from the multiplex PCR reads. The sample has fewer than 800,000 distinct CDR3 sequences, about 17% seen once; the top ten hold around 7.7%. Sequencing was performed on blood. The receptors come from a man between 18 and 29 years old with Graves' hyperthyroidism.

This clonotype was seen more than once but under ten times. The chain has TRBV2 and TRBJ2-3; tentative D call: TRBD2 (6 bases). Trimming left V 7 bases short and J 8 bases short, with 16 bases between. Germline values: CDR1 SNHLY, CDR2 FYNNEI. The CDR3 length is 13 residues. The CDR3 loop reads CASITGALATQYF. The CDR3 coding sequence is TGTGCCAGCATAACGGGAGCCTTGGCTACGCAGTATTTT.

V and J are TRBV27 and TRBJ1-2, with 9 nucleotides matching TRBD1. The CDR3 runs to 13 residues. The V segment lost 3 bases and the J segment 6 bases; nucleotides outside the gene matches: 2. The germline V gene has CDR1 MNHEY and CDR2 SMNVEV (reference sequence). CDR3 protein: CASSLGTGHGYTF. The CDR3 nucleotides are TGTGCCAGCAGTTTGGGGACAGGGCATGGCTACACCTTC.

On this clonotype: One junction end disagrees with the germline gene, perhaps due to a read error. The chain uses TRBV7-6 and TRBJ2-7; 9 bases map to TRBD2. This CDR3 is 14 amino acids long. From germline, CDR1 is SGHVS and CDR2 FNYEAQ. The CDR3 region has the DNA TGTGCCAGCAGCCCTGGACTAGCGAGTTACGGGCAGTACTTC. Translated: CASSPGLASYGQYF.

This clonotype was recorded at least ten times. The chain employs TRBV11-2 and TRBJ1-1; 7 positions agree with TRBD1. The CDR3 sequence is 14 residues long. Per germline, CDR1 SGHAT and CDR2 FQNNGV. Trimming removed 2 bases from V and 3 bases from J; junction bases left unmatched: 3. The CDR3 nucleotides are TGTGCCAGCAGCTTAAGGGGGCAGGACACTGAAGCTTTCTTT. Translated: CASSLRGQDTEAFF.

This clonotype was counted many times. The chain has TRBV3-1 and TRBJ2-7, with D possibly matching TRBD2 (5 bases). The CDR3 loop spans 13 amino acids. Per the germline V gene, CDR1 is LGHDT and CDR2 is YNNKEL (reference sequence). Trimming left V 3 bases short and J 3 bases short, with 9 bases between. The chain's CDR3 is CASSQNRGYEQYF. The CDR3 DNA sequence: TGTGCCAGCAGCCAGAACCGGGGCTACGAGCAGTACTTC.